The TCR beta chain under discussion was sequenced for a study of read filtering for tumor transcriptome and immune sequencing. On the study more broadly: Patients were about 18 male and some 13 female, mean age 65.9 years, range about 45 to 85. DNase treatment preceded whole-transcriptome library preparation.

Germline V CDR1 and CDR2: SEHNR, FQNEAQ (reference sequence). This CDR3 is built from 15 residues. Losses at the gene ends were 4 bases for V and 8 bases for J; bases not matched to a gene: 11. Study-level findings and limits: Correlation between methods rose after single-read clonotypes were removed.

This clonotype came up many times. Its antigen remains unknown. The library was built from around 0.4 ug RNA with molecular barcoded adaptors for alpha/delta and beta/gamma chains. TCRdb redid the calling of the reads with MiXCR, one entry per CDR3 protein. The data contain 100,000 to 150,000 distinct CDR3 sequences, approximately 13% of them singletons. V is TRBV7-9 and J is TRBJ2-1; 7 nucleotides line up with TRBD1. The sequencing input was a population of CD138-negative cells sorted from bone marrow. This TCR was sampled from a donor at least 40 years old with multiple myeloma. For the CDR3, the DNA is TGTGCCAGCAGCTCCCGGCGACAGGGCATGCATGAGCAGTTCTTC. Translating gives CASSSRRQGMHEQFF.